The clone carrying this TCR beta chain was observed many times. Its antigen is still unknown. TCRdb re-called the reads with MiXCR, one entry per CDR3 protein. This table holds under 500,000 distinct CDR3 sequences, about 44% found once. The data were taken from a study of T cell repertoires in cytomegalovirus infection. Across the study: Public TCR beta signatures were indicative of both CMV infection and a matching HLA type.

The material sequenced was cultured PBMCs, taken from culture after CMV antigen stimulation. The receptor was derived from a human donor in good health (CMV status not recorded). Some clones in this sample may be carry-over from other donors' samples.

Here the CDR3 reads CASSYSNRQVYGYTF. The CDR3 nucleotides read TGTGCCAGCAGCTATTCAAATCGACAGGTCTATGGCTACACCTTC. V is TRBV7-2 and J is TRBJ1-2, with D possibly TRBD1 on 6 matching bases. Germline loops: CDR1 SGHTA, CDR2 FQGNSA. The V gene lost 4 bases and the J gene lost 4 bases, with 16 bases spanning the gap. The CDR3 has 15 residues. The variable domain in full, completed from reference TRBV7-2 and TRBJ1-2, reads GAGVSQSPSNKVTEKGKDVELRCDPISGHTALYWYRQSLGQGLEFLIYFQGNSAPDKSGLPSDRFSAERTGGSVSTLTIQRTQQEDSAVYLCASSYSNRQVYGYTFGSGTRLTVV.